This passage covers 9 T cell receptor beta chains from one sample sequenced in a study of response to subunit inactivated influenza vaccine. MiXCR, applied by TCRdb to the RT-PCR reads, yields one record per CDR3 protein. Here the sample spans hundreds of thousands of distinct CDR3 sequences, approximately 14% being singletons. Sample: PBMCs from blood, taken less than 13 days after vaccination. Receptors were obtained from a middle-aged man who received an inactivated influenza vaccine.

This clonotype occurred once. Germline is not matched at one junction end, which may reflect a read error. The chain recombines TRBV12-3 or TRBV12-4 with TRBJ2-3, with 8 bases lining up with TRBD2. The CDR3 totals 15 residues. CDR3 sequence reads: CAGRSSGTRRDTQYF. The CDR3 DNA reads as TGTGCCGGCAGGTCCTCCGGGACTAGACGAGATACGCAGTATTTT.

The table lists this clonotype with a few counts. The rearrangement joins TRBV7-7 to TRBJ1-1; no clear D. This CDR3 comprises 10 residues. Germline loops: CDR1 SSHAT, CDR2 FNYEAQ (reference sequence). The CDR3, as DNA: TGTGCAAAGACGAACACTGAAGCTTTCTTT. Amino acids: CAKTNTEAFF.

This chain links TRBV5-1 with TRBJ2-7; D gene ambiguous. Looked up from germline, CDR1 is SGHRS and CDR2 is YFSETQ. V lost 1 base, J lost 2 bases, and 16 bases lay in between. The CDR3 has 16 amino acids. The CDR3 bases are TGCGCCAGCAGCTTGACGCCTAACGCTTTCGCCTACGAGCAGTACTTC. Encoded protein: CASSLTPNAFAYEQYF.

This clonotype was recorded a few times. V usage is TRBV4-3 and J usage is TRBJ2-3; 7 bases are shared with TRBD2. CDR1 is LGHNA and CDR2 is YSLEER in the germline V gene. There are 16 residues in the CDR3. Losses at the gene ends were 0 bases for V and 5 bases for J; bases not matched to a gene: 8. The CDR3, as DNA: TGCGCCAGCAGCCAAGAGATCGGGGTAGCGGGAGATACGCAGTATTTT. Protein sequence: CASSQEIGVAGDTQYF.

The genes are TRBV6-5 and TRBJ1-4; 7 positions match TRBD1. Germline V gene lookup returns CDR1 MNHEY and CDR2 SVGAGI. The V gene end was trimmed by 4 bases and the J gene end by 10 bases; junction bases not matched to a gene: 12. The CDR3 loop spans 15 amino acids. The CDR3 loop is CASSSMKGTDLKLFF. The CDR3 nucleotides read TGTGCCAGCAGTTCGATGAAAGGGACAGACTTAAAACTGTTTTTT.

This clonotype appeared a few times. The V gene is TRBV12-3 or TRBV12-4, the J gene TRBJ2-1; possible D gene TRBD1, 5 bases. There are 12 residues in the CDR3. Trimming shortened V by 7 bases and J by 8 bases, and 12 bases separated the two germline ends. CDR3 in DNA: TGTGCCAGCACCGATATAGGGGATGAGCAGTTCTTC. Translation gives CASTDIGDEQFF.

In nucleotides, the CDR3 is TGTGCCAGCAGTCTAGGACTAGTCCTCAATGAGCAGTTCTTC. As protein: CASSLGLVLNEQFF. The chain carries TRBV6-2 or TRBV6-3 and TRBJ2-1; 7 bases match TRBD2. Germline loops: CDR1 MNHEY, CDR2 SVGEGT. The CDR3 runs 14 residues. V trimming: 5 bases; J trimming: 6 bases; junction bases outside the gene matches: 7.

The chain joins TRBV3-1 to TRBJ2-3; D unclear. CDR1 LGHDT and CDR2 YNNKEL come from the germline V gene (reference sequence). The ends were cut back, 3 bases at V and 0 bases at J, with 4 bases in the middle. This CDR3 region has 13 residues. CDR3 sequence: CASSHASTDTQYF. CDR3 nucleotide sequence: TGTGCCAGCAGCCATGCTAGCACAGATACGCAGTATTTT.

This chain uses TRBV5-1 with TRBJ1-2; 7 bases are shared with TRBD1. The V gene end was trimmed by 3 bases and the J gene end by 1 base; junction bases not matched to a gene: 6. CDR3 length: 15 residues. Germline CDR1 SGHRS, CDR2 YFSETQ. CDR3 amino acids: CASSYAGTDNYGYTF. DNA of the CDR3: TGCGCCAGCAGCTACGCCGGGACAGATAACTATGGCTACACCTTC.